Listed here are 6 T cell receptor beta chains from one sample, sequenced in a study of blood T cell repertoires in COVID-19. Only in-frame clones appear in the TCRdb table, and some are missing; sequencing was by immunoSEQ multiplex PCR. The sample shows some 150,000 clones, around nine tenths of them seen only once. Sequenced material: peripheral blood. The receptors were gathered from a middle-aged woman with acute or convalescent COVID-19.

The chain recombines TRBV9 with TRBJ1-2; D is unresolved. Trimming removed 1 base from V and 0 bases from J, with 10 bases in between. The CDR3 is 15 residues long. Germline values: CDR1 SGDLS, CDR2 YYNGEE. CDR3 DNA sequence: TGTGCCAGCAGCGTATCAGACTCTACTAACTATGGCTACACCTTC. Encoded protein: CASSVSDSTNYGYTF.

V gene TRBV5-1 combines with J gene TRBJ1-4, with TRBD1 matching 7 bases. This CDR3 spans 16 amino acids. V was clipped by 4 bases and J by 6 bases; unmatched bases: 12. Germline CDR1 reads SGHRS; CDR2 reads YFSETQ. The CDR3 region has the DNA TGCGCCAGCAGCCCACCGACAGGGACAGTCCATGAAAAACTGTTTTTT. Protein: CASSPPTGTVHEKLFF.

The rearrangement joins TRBV4-1 to TRBJ1-2; 7 nucleotides agree with TRBD1. CDR3 size: 14 residues. Germline V gives CDR1 MGHRA, CDR2 YSYEKL. J was trimmed by 4 bases and V by 2 bases; bases with no gene match: 4. CDR3 protein: CASSQTGVFYGYTF. In nucleotides, the CDR3 is TGCGCCAGCAGCCAAACAGGGGTTTTCTATGGCTACACCTTC.

This clone has more than one count but fewer than ten. The chain employs TRBV19 and TRBJ1-3; D uncertain. CDR1 and CDR2 from the germline V gene are LNHDA and SQIVND (reference sequence). The CDR3 extends over 15 amino acids. V lost 0 bases, J lost 7 bases, and 13 bases lay in between. The chain's CDR3 is CASSIDQRIRNTIYF. The CDR3 DNA reads as TGTGCCAGTAGTATAGATCAACGAATCCGGAACACCATATATTTT.

In this sample, this clone turned up a few times. The chain uses TRBV7-6 and TRBJ1-1; D remains unclear. The CDR3 has 13 residues. CDR1 is SGHVS, CDR2 FNYEAQ, per germline. V lost 5 bases and J 1 base, leaving 8 bases between the germline ends. CDR3 coding DNA: TGTGCCAGCAGCCAAACAGAGAACACTGAAGCTTTCTTT. Its translation: CASSQTENTEAFF. Using reference TRBV7-6 and TRBJ1-1 for the parts outside the CDR3, the full variable domain is GAGVSQSPRYKVTKRGQDVALRCDPISGHVSLYWYRQALGQGPEFLTYFNYEAQQDKSGLPNDRFSAERPEGSISTLTIQRTEQRDSAMYRCASSQTENTEAFFGQGTRLTVV.

This chain connects TRBV9 to TRBJ2-7, with 7 bases matching TRBD1. From germline, CDR1 is SGDLS and CDR2 YYNGEE. This CDR3 is 14 amino acids long. V was pared by 4 bases and J by 7 bases, with 11 bases of the junction left unmatched. The CDR3 DNA is TGTGCCAGCAGCTGGGACAGCCTAACCCCTGAGCAGTACTTC. Translation: CASSWDSLTPEQYF.